These T cell receptor beta chains were read from a single sample in a study of blood T cell repertoires in COVID-19. The assay was immunoSEQ multiplex PCR, and TCRdb's table has in-frame clones only and misses some. The sample shows more than 12,000 clones, roughly 89% of them seen only once. Sequencing was performed on peripheral blood. Receptors originate from a woman aged 70-85 years in a cohort sampled during active or convalescent COVID-19. The CDR3 runs from the conserved cysteine through the conserved F or W. The D gene is left open where the match is weak. Some rows have no size entry. The others give once, few or many, or a class for an expanded clone.

v_call	clone_size	d_call	j_call	cdr3_nt	cdr3_aa
TRBV19	.	TRBD1	TRBJ2-5	TGTGCCAGTAGTCCCCGGACAGGACAAGAGACCCAGTACTTC	CASSPRTGQETQYF
TRBV25-1	few	TRBD1	TRBJ2-1	TGTGCCAGCAGGGGTCAGGGGGTGAGGAATGAGCAGTTCTTC	CASRGQGVRNEQFF
TRBV7-2	.	TRBD2	TRBJ2-2	TGTGCCAGCAGCCCCCGACTAGCGGGGGGCTACACCGGGGAGCTGTTTTTT	CASSPRLAGGYTGELFF
TRBV6-5	.	.	TRBJ2-2	TGTGCCAGCAGCCAACTAGATACCGGGGAGCTGTTTTTT	CASSQLDTGELFF
TRBV27	.	TRBD2	TRBJ2-7	TGTGCCAGCAGTTTAATGCTAGCGGGGAGCTACGAGCAGTACTTC	CASSLMLAGSYEQYF
TRBV7-9	once	.	TRBJ2-5	TGTGCCAGCAGCCCCCGGACAGCGAAAGAGACCCAGTACTTC	CASSPRTAKETQYF
TRBV9	.	.	TRBJ1-5	TGTGCCAGCAGCGTAGGCGGGGCGGGTCAGCCCCAGCATTTT	CASSVGGAGQPQHF
TRBV25-1	.	TRBD2	TRBJ2-5	TGTGCCAGCAGCCGGGGGGGCACCGAGACCCAGTACTTC	CASSRGGTETQYF
TRBV5-5	few	TRBD1	TRBJ1-1	TGTGCCAGCAGCTCCTGGACAGGGGGGGAAGCTTTCTTT	CASSSWTGGEAFF
TRBV7-9	.	.	TRBJ1-3	TGTGCCAGCAGCTTAGGGGGGGCTGGAAACACCATATATTTT	CASSLGGAGNTIYF
TRBV4-1	.	.	TRBJ2-6	TGCGCCAGCAGCCAAGCCTCCGACACGGCTGGGGCCAACGTCCTGACTTTC	CASSQASDTAGANVLTF
TRBV30	.	TRBD1	TRBJ1-2	TGTGCCGTGGGACAGGGGAACGGCTACACCTTC	CAVGQGNGYTF
TRBV6-1	.	TRBD1	TRBJ1-1	TGTGCCAGCAGTGAAACTCCTAGCGGACAGGGGGCAAGAACTGAAGCTTTCTTT	CASSETPSGQGARTEAFF
TRBV29-1	.	.	TRBJ2-1	TGCAGCGTTGGTGGACAGAATGAGCAGTTCTTC	CSVGGQNEQFF
TRBV2	.	.	TRBJ2-5	TGTGCCAGCAGTGATCTAGGCGGGGATCAAGAGACCCAGTACTTC	CASSDLGGDQETQYF
TRBV28	.	.	TRBJ2-4	TGTGCCAGCAGTTTAACGGGATTAGCCAAAAACATTCAGTACTTC	CASSLTGLAKNIQYF
TRBV11-3	.	.	TRBJ1-1	TGTGCCAGCAGCTTATCAGGGATGAACACTGAAGCTTTCTTT	CASSLSGMNTEAFF
TRBV5-4	.	TRBD2	TRBJ2-5	TGTGCCAGCAGCCTAACTAGCGGGGGGTGGGAGACCCAGTACTTC	CASSLTSGGWETQYF
TRBV10-3	.	.	TRBJ1-1	TGTGCCATCAGTGAGGGTTGGAGGAACACTGAAGCTTTCTTT	CAISEGWRNTEAFF
TRBV5-4	.	TRBD2	TRBJ2-5	TGTGCCAGCAGCTCACGCGGGGGGGCCCTCCAGACCCAGTACTTC	CASSSRGGALQTQYF
TRBV30	.	TRBD1	TRBJ1-1	TGTGCCTGGAACAATCAGGGGGCGAGGAACACTGAAGCTTTCTTT	CAWNNQGARNTEAFF
TRBV4-3	.	.	TRBJ2-7	TGCGCCAGCAGCCAAGATGCGGGCCTCCGGGAGCAGTACTTC	CASSQDAGLREQYF
TRBV4-1	.	.	TRBJ2-7	TGCGCCAGCAGCCGCGCCATAATGGAGACCCACGAGCAGTACTTC	CASSRAIMETHEQYF
TRBV9	.	.	TRBJ1-6	TGTGCCAGCAGGCGGGGGACGGGCTCACCCCTCCACTTT	CASRRGTGSPLHF
TRBV7-2	.	TRBD2	TRBJ2-1	TGTGCCAGCAGCTTAGAGCGGGGGTCCATCAATGAGCAGTTCTTC	CASSLERGSINEQFF
TRBV30	.	.	TRBJ1-6	TGTGCCTGGGCCAGGGAATGGAATTCACCCCTCCACTTT	CAWAREWNSPLHF
TRBV4-1	few	TRBD2	TRBJ2-2	TGCGCCAGCAGCCATCCGGGACTAGCGGGGGGGCTGGACACCGGGGAGCTGTTTTTT	CASSHPGLAGGLDTGELFF
TRBV24-1	.	TRBD2	TRBJ2-7	TGTGCCACCAGTGATCGAGCGGGGGGAAGGGACGAGCAGTACTTC	CATSDRAGGRDEQYF
TRBV18	.	.	TRBJ2-5	TGTGCCAGCTCCCAAACCCCGACATCCCGAAGGGAGACCCAGTACTTC	CASSQTPTSRRETQYF
TRBV5-6	.	TRBD1	TRBJ1-1	TGTGCCAGCAGCTTCGGGACAGGGGGCCGTACTGAAGCTTTCTTT	CASSFGTGGRTEAFF
TRBV19	.	TRBD1	TRBJ1-1	TGTGCCAGTAGTCTCTGGGACAGGGACACTGAAGCTTTCTTT	CASSLWDRDTEAFF
TRBV7-9	once	.	TRBJ2-5	TGTGCCAGCAGCTTCATAGGACAGTACCAAGAGACCCAGTACTTC	CASSFIGQYQETQYF
TRBV28	.	TRBD1	TRBJ1-2	TGTGCCAGCAGGAGGACAGGGGGCTATGGCTACACCTTC	CASRRTGGYGYTF
TRBV28	.	.	TRBJ1-1	TGTGCCAGCACCAGTGTCCCCCGCGAAGCTTTCTTT	CASTSVPREAFF
TRBV27	.	.	TRBJ1-2	TGTGCCAGCAGTCTCCAGACGGGTGCCGGGGGAAATAAAGGCTACACCTTC	CASSLQTGAGGNKGYTF
TRBV11-2	.	TRBD1	TRBJ1-1	TGTGCCAGCAGCCCACGAGGGGGCTGGACTGAAGCTTTCTTT	CASSPRGGWTEAFF
TRBV28	.	.	TRBJ1-6	TGTGCCAGCAGTCTCGAATTACAGGGCTATAATTCACCCCTCCACTTT	CASSLELQGYNSPLHF
TRBV25-1	few	.	TRBJ1-2	TGTGCCAGCAGTGCCTCCCACCTCGACAGATACACCTTC	CASSASHLDRYTF
TRBV2	.	.	TRBJ2-5	TGTGCCAGCAGGGTCTGGGAGGACCAGTACTTC	CASRVWEDQYF
TRBV7-2	.	.	TRBJ2-5	TGTGCCAGCAGCCGGGACTACCAAGAGACCCAGTACTTC	CASSRDYQETQYF
TRBV24-1	.	TRBD1	TRBJ1-4	TGTGCCACCAGTGATGCCGGGACAGGGAGGGAAAAACTGTTTTTT	CATSDAGTGREKLFF
TRBV9	.	.	TRBJ1-4	TGTGCCAGCAGCGTAGAAGAGGGAAGGAGGGAAAAACTGTTTTTT	CASSVEEGRREKLFF
TRBV9	.	TRBD1	TRBJ1-1	TGTGCCAGCAGCGCGCAGGGGGCGGACACTGAAGCTTTCTTT	CASSAQGADTEAFF
TRBV19	.	.	TRBJ1-5	TGTGCCAGTATCTCACAGGGAGGGGACTATAGCAATCAGCCCCAGCATTTT	CASISQGGDYSNQPQHF
TRBV20-1	.	.	TRBJ1-2	TGCAGTCCTTATTCTAACTATGGCTACACCTTC	CSPYSNYGYTF
TRBV2	.	TRBD1	TRBJ2-3	TGTGCCAGCACGGGACAGGGGAGAGATACGCAGTATTTT	CASTGQGRDTQYF